A selection of T cell receptor beta chains follows, all from one sample in a study of Graves' ophthalmopathy and Graves' hyperthyroidism. Using its own MiXCR run on the multiplex PCR reads, TCRdb lists one record per CDR3 protein. The sample comprises roughly 51,000 distinct CDR3 sequences, around half of which are singletons, and roughly 21% rests with the top ten. Sequenced: peripheral blood. All receptors derive from an adult man with Graves' ophthalmopathy. CDR3s leave out the opening cysteine and the closing phenylalanine or tryptophan. Fields, in order: J gene, V gene, CDR3 protein.

TRBJ2-5	TRBV19	GSRISRTVQETQY
TRBJ1-1	TRBV28	ASRLRGRTTPNTEAF
TRBJ1-6	TRBV7-9	ASSPRGTQSDSPLH
TRBJ2-7	TRBV11-2	ASSLGRQSYEQY
TRBJ2-1	TRBV7-9	ASIGLAGANEQF